The entry below describes one T cell receptor (beta chain). The junction departs from the called germline gene at one end, perhaps through a read error. The source of the sample is a study of tumor and adjacent non-tumor tissue in lung cancer. Study as a whole: On average, productive TCRbeta reads reached about 4 million per sample.

This sample's RNA came from whole unsorted tissue. The CDR3 has 13 residues. Germline V gene data show CDR1 as DFQATT and CDR2 as SNEGSKA (reference sequence). A modified ARM-PCR protocol with three rounds of nested PCR amplified TCRbeta. TCRdb used MiXCR to reprocess the multiplex PCR reads, holding one entry per CDR3 protein. The table has 78,000 or so distinct CDR3 sequences, around 85% seen once. The receptor was isolated from a woman between 45 and 60 years old with non-small cell lung cancer. V and J are TRBV20-1 and TRBJ2-5, with D maybe TRBD1 (6 bases). The sample taken for sequencing was lung tumor tissue. The CDR3 is CSASTGNQETQCF. In DNA form, the CDR3 reads TGTAGTGCATCAACAGGGAACCAAGAGACCCAGTGCTTC.